This paragraph covers one T cell receptor (beta chain) sequence. The antigen remains unidentified. This entry comes from a study of cytomegalovirus exposure and HLA in healthy donors. Study results and limitations: It was reported that the classifier diagnosed cytomegalovirus status with high specificity and sensitivity in both the original and validation cohorts. A later analysis showed that HLA-associated TCR beta chains had undergone more clonal expansion than equally common others.

Healthy donors of bone marrow made up the group. The CDR3 length is 13 residues. Germline assignment: CDR1 SNHLY and CDR2 FYNNEI. The V and J ends lost 6 bases and 10 bases, in that order; junction bases with no gene match: 4. The PCR had 60 Vbeta and 13 Jbeta primers. Methods used by the authors: A later analysis counted around 80 million unique TCR beta chains, around 12 million shared. Sequencing used immunoSEQ multiplex PCR; TCRdb keeps in-frame clones, though not all of them. The V and J calls and clone size were taken over from that table, and D and trimming were inferred from the DNA. The repertoire holds 90,000 to 150,000 clones, with 74% as singletons.

The rearrangement joins TRBV2 to TRBJ2-1; TRBD2 agrees at 12 bases. The sequence was collected from a woman aged 50 to 60 in good health and CMV-seropositive. The material sequenced was PBMCs. Here the CDR3 DNA reads TGTGCCAGCAGGGCCGGGACTAGCGGGGAGCAGTTCTTC. Translated, it gives CASRAGTSGEQFF. The whole variable domain, filled in from reference TRBV2 and TRBJ2-1, reads EPEVTQTPSHQVTQMGQEVILRCVPISNHLYFYWYRQILGQKVEFLVSFYNNEISEKSEIFDDQFSVERPDGSNFTLKIRSTKLEDSAMYFCASRAGTSGEQFFGPGTRLTVL.